The rows below give T cell receptor beta chains drawn from one sample of a study of identical twins. A single record per CDR3 protein comes from TCRdb applying MiXCR to the 5' RACE reads. Here the sample spans roughly 770,000 distinct CDR3 sequences, roughly 20% being singletons. These same records also appear under a second study, on T cells expressing NK-cell markers.

The sequencing sample was made of PBMCs. The origin of the receptors is a woman aged 18-29 years in good health. CDR3s include the opening cysteine and the closing phenylalanine or tryptophan. A D gene is named only where the DNA matches it firmly. The listing skips clone size in some rows; elsewhere it reads once, few, many or a size class.

>14|TRBV10-3|TRBJ2-2|TRBD2|few
TGTGCCATCAAAGAGCGGGAGCTCACCGGGGAGCTGTTTTTT
CAIKERELTGELFF
>16|TRBV3-1|TRBJ2-1|-|once
TGTGCCAGCAGCCAGTATGGAGCGGACTCTCGCAATGAGCAGTTCTTC
CASSQYGADSRNEQFF
>14|TRBV5-5|TRBJ2-1|TRBD2|-
TGTGCCAGCAGCTGGCTAGCGGTGGGGAATGAGCAGTTCTTC
CASSWLAVGNEQFF
>15|TRBV15|TRBJ1-2|-|-
TGTGCCACCATCGAGGGCACGCGGGGAGCATATGGCTACACCTTC
CATIEGTRGAYGYTF
>12|TRBV12-3/TRBV12-4|TRBJ2-7|-|few
TGTGCCAGCAGCCCCACCTTGGGCAGGGAGTACTTC
CASSPTLGREYF
>11|TRBV29-1|TRBJ1-1|TRBD1|-
TGCAGCGTTCGGACAGGGACTGAAGCTTTCTTT
CSVRTGTEAFF
>14|TRBV20-1|TRBJ1-4|TRBD1|many
TGCAGTGTTAAAGGGACAGCCCGCGTGGAAAAACTGTTTTTT
CSVKGTARVEKLFF
>16|TRBV12-3/TRBV12-4|TRBJ2-7|-|many
TGTGCCAGCAGTCCGAAGGGGGACTGGGGCTCCTACGAGCAGTACTTC
CASSPKGDWGSYEQYF
>15|TRBV6-5|TRBJ2-3|TRBD2|-
TGTGCCAGCAGTTTGGCTAGCGGGTTTACAGATACGCAGTATTTT
CASSLASGFTDTQYF
>15|TRBV4-3|TRBJ2-3|-|-
TGCGCCAGCAGCCAGCAAGAGCACGGCACAGATACGCAGTATTTT
CASSQQEHGTDTQYF
>14|TRBV6-5|TRBJ2-1|TRBD2|few
TGTGCCAGCAGTTCAACGGGGGGGCGTGGTGAGCAGTTCTTC
CASSSTGGRGEQFF